The 23 T cell receptor beta chains listed next were all sequenced from one sample in a study of cytomegalovirus exposure and HLA in healthy donors. Primers: 60 Vbeta forward and 13 Jbeta reverse. Assay used: immunoSEQ multiplex PCR; TCRdb lists only in-frame clones, some missing. The profile shows tens of thousands of clones, approximately 80% of them singletons. Material for sequencing was PBMCs. These receptors were obtained from a woman younger than 35 in good health and CMV-seropositive.

This chain uses TRBV6-5 with TRBJ1-6; D unclear. Per germline, CDR1 MNHEY and CDR2 SVGAGI. CDR3 length: 14 residues. V dropped 2 bases and J dropped 8 bases, with 10 bases sitting between them. The CDR3 DNA follows: TGTGCCAGCAGTTACGGCCAGGACTATTCACCCCTCCACTTT. As protein: CASSYGQDYSPLHF.

The chain has TRBV30 and TRBJ2-7; TRBD2 agrees at 7 bases. V lost 3 bases and J lost 8; bases outside the gene matches: 13. Germline V gene data show CDR1 as GTSNPN and CDR2 as SVGIG (reference sequence). This CDR3 region has 14 residues. The CDR3, as DNA: TGTGCCTGGAGCGGACTAGAGAATCCTACGAAGCAGTACTTC. Protein product: CAWSGLENPTKQYF.

J is TRBJ2-5 and V is TRBV14; 9 bases agree with TRBD2. The J segment lost 2 bases and the V segment lost 2 bases, leaving 3 bases of the junction unmatched. CDR1 and CDR2 (germline): SGHDN, FVKESK. The CDR3 contains 15 residues. The CDR3 coding sequence is TGTGCCAGCAGCCAATACACTAGCGGGCAAGAGACCCAGTACTTC. Protein sequence: CASSQYTSGQETQYF.

In its sample, this clone was seen a few times. The chain's CDR3 is CASSLFGADSGNTIYF. The CDR3 nucleotides are TGTGCCAGCAGCCTATTCGGAGCGGACTCTGGAAACACCATATATTTT. The chain combines TRBV7-6 with TRBJ1-3; no clear D. Germline V CDR1 and CDR2: SGHVS, FNYEAQ. With 5 bases removed from V and 0 bases from J, the gap between germline ends came to 14 bases. The CDR3 contains 16 residues.

This clone was observed once. V usage is TRBV7-8 and J usage is TRBJ2-7; the D gene is possibly TRBD1 (5 bases). Germline assignment: CDR1 SGHVS and CDR2 FQNEAQ. This CDR3 region has 15 residues. The V and J ends lost 2 bases and 2 bases respectively, with 13 bases between them. Written as DNA, the CDR3 is TGTGCCAGCAGCTTAAATCAGGGCAGGGCCTACGAGCAGTACTTC. Protein product: CASSLNQGRAYEQYF.

Here the CDR3 reads CASSLEVSGQFRAFF. CDR3 DNA sequence: TGTGCCAGCAGCTTAGAGGTCTCAGGCCAGTTCAGAGCTTTCTTT. The chain recombines TRBV7-2 with TRBJ1-1; the D is unclear. This CDR3 region has 15 residues. Germline lookup yields CDR1 SGHTA and CDR2 FQGNSA. The V gene lost 1 base and the J gene lost 10 bases, with 19 bases spanning the gap.

This clone was picked up a small number of times. The J gene is TRBJ2-7, the V gene TRBV10-3; TRBD1 matches 7 bases. The CDR3 runs to 13 residues. Germline V CDR1 and CDR2: ENHRY, SYGVKD. J lost 2 bases, V lost 10 bases, and 8 bases had no gene match. The CDR3 loop reads CATTGQSTYEQYF. DNA of the CDR3: TGTGCCACCACGGGACAGTCCACCTACGAGCAGTACTTC.

This sequence joins TRBV2 and TRBJ2-7; 8 bases agree with TRBD1. Germline V gives CDR1 SNHLY, CDR2 FYNNEI. The CDR3 loop spans 13 amino acids. After removal of 7 bases from V and 2 bases from J, the junction contained 4 bases not matched to a gene. CDR3 sequence (DNA): TGTGCCAGCAAGATGACAGGGGCCTACGAGCAGTACTTC. This translates into CASKMTGAYEQYF.

CDR3 protein: CASSSPGLAAYNEQFF. CDR3 in DNA: TGTGCCAGCAGCTCACCGGGACTAGCGGCCTACAATGAGCAGTTCTTC. The rearrangement joins TRBV7-8 to TRBJ2-1; 11 bases fit TRBD2. The CDR3 is 16 residues long. CDR1 SGHVS and CDR2 FQNEAQ come from the germline V gene. Unmatched junction bases numbered 4, after V lost 4 bases and J lost 2 bases.

This clone came up a few times. This rearrangement joins TRBV2 to TRBJ2-3; 7 positions match TRBD2. The germline V gene has CDR1 SNHLY and CDR2 FYNNEI. The junction had 11 bases not matched to a gene; V was cut back by 4 bases and J by 4 bases. The CDR3 has 16 amino acids. CDR3 bases: TGTGCCAGCAGTGTGGGGGAGGGGCGACTCGCAGATACGCAGTATTTT. It translates to CASSVGEGRLADTQYF.

V usage is TRBV30 and J usage is TRBJ2-6, with D hard to call. This CDR3 has 16 residues. Trimming cost V 2 bases and J 3 bases, with 14 bases left between them. CDR1 and CDR2 from the germline V gene are GTSNPN and SVGIG (reference sequence). The CDR3: CAWSLLSGGGANVLTF. CDR3 nucleotides: TGTGCCTGGAGTTTACTCTCGGGTGGTGGGGCCAACGTCCTGACTTTC.

The V gene is TRBV13, the J gene TRBJ2-2, with D unresolved. CDR1 is PRHDT and CDR2 is FYEKMQ in the germline V gene (reference sequence). Trimming left V 4 bases short and J 4 bases short, with 10 bases between. CDR3 length: 14 amino acids. The CDR3 coding sequence is TGTGCCAGCAGCTCAGGACGGAGCACCGGGGAGCTGTTTTTT. It codes for CASSSGRSTGELFF.

This clone was seen a single time. The chain recombines TRBV7-3 with TRBJ1-1; a possible D gene is TRBD1 (6 bases). This CDR3 spans 15 amino acids. V lost 5 bases and J 1 base, leaving 14 bases between the germline ends. Germline V gene lookup returns CDR1 SGHTA and CDR2 FQGTGA. The DNA for the CDR3 is TGTGCCAGCAGCCACGGTGGGACACCGAACACTGAAGCTTTCTTT. It encodes CASSHGGTPNTEAFF.

The rearrangement uses TRBV6-1 and TRBJ1-4, with D possibly being TRBD1 (5 bases). From germline, CDR1 is MNHNS and CDR2 SASEGT. This CDR3 spans 15 amino acids. V was cut by 6 bases and J by 8 bases, with 19 bases left in between. CDR3 amino acids: CASRPIVGGWEKLFF. The CDR3, as DNA: TGTGCCAGCAGACCGATTGTCGGGGGATGGGAAAAACTGTTTTTT.

The J gene is TRBJ2-7, the V gene TRBV29-1, with 7 bases matching TRBD1. The ends lost 4 bases at V and 2 bases at J; junction bases unmatched: 14. This CDR3 contains 16 residues. The V gene's germline CDR1 is SQVTM and CDR2 ANQGSEA. DNA for the CDR3: TGCAGCGTTGCCGGCCTGACAGGGTTTAGGACCTACGAGCAGTACTTC. Residues: CSVAGLTGFRTYEQYF.

The chain recombines TRBV18 with TRBJ2-7; maybe TRBD1 (5 bases). The CDR3 loop spans 14 amino acids. Trimming stripped 4 bases from V and 2 bases from J, with 12 bases between. The germline V gene encodes CDR1 KGHSH and CDR2 LQKENI. CDR3 sequence reads: CASSRPDRPYEQYF. Here the CDR3 DNA reads TGTGCCAGCTCACGACCCGACAGACCCTACGAGCAGTACTTC. The whole variable domain, filled in from reference TRBV18 and TRBJ2-7, reads NAGVMQNPRHLVRRRGQEARLRCSPMKGHSHVYWYRQLPEEGLKFMVYLQKENIIDESGMPKERFSAEFPKEGPSILRIQQVVRGDSAAYFCASSRPDRPYEQYFGPGTRLTVT.

The CDR3 spells CASRSGRDSAYEQYF. The DNA for the CDR3 is TGTGCCAGCAGATCAGGCCGGGACTCCGCCTACGAGCAGTACTTC. The V and J genes are TRBV7-9 and TRBJ2-7; D is possibly TRBD2 (6 bases). The V and J ends lost 6 bases and 2 bases respectively, with 17 bases between them. CDR3 size: 15 residues. Germline CDR1 is SEHNR and CDR2 is FQNEAQ (reference sequence).

This sequence joins TRBV11-2 and TRBJ2-1; perhaps TRBD2 as D (6 bases). The CDR3 is 13 residues long. Trimming shortened V by 4 bases and J by 9 bases, and 13 bases separated the two germline ends. Germline CDR1 is SGHAT and CDR2 is FQNNGV. The CDR3 coding sequence is TGTGCCAGCAGCTCTCTAGCGCTTGGTGAGCAGTTCTTC. Translating it yields CASSSLALGEQFF.

This sequence joins TRBV28 and TRBJ2-7, with 8 bases lining up with TRBD1. The CDR3 is made up of 15 amino acids. The ends lost 6 bases at V and 3 bases at J; junction bases unmatched: 10. CDR1 is MDHEN and CDR2 is SYDVKM in the germline V gene. The DNA of the CDR3 is TGTGCCAGCAGACGAAGTGACAGGGGCCTCTACGAGCAGTACTTC. It is translated as CASRRSDRGLYEQYF.

The chain employs TRBV7-9 and TRBJ2-7, with 9 bases fitting TRBD1. Trimming removed 4 bases from V and 4 bases from J; junction bases left unmatched: 5. Germline V lookup: CDR1 SEHNR, CDR2 FQNEAQ (reference sequence). This CDR3 contains 14 residues. The CDR3 loop reads CASSYGTGTYEQYF. DNA for the CDR3: TGTGCCAGCAGCTATGGGACAGGGACGTACGAGCAGTACTTC. Using reference TRBV7-9 and TRBJ2-7 for the parts outside the CDR3, the full variable domain is DTGVSQNPRHKITKRGQNVTFRCDPISEHNRLYWYRQTLGQGPEFLTYFQNEAQLEKSRLLSDRFSAERPKGSFSTLEIQRTEQGDSAMYLCASSYGTGTYEQYFGPGTRLTVT.

The chain couples TRBV5-1 to TRBJ1-5; TRBD1 agrees at 10 bases. CDR1 and CDR2 from the germline V gene are SGHRS and YFSETQ. With V trimmed by 4 bases and J by 4 bases, 14 bases remained unmatched. The CDR3 is 18 amino acids. The CDR3 coding sequence is TGCGCCAGCAGCGCGAAGCCCAGGGACAGGGGACCGAATCAGCCCCAGCATTTT. Encoded protein: CASSAKPRDRGPNQPQHF. Full variable domain (remainder filled in from reference TRBV5-1 and TRBJ1-5): KAGVTQTPRYLIKTRGQQVTLSCSPISGHRSVSWYQQTPGQGLQFLFEYFSETQRNKGNFPGRFSGRQFSNSRSEMNVSTLELGDSALYLCASSAKPRDRGPNQPQHFGDGTRLSIL.

There are a few counts of this clone. The chain carries TRBV7-3 and TRBJ2-1; 12 nucleotides match TRBD2. The CDR3 has 15 amino acids. V was clipped by 6 bases and J by 5 bases; unmatched bases: 5. Germline V gene sequence: CDR1 SGHTA, CDR2 FQGTGA. In DNA, the CDR3 is TGTGCCAGCAGAGCGACTAGCGGGGGCCACAATGAGCAGTTCTTC. Encoded protein: CASRATSGGHNEQFF. Full variable domain (outside the CDR3, taken from reference TRBV7-3 and TRBJ2-1): GAGVSQTPSNKVTEKGKYVELRCDPISGHTALYWYRQSLGQGPEFLIYFQGTGAADDSGLPNDRFFAVRPEGSVSTLKIQRTERGDSAVYLCASRATSGGHNEQFFGPGTRLTVL.

This chain connects TRBV11-2 to TRBJ2-1; TRBD2 aligns across 10 bases. V gave up 0 bases and J gave up 9 bases; unmatched junction bases: 14. Germline assignment: CDR1 SGHAT and CDR2 FQNNGV. The CDR3 contains 18 residues. The CDR3 sequence is CASSLDRPGLAEGREQFF. CDR3 nucleotide sequence: TGTGCCAGCAGCTTAGATAGGCCCGGACTAGCGGAGGGGCGTGAGCAGTTCTTC.